These 9 T cell receptor beta chains originate from one sample sequenced in a study of cytomegalovirus exposure and HLA in healthy donors. In the PCR, 60 Vbeta and 13 Jbeta primers were used. Some clones are missing from TCRdb's copy, which holds only in-frame ones; the method was immunoSEQ multiplex PCR. The data contain 160,000 or so clones, around 80% of them singletons. Sequencing used PBMCs. The receptors stem from a woman aged 40 to 50 in good health and CMV-seronegative.

The DNA of the CDR3 is TGTGCCAGCAGCTTACGCCGGGACAGGGGCCCCTTGGCGTACGAGCAGTACTTC. Translation: CASSLRRDRGPLAYEQYF. The rearrangement links TRBV11-3 to TRBJ2-7; 10 nucleotides align to TRBD1. The CDR3 consists of 18 residues. Germline CDR1 SGHNT, CDR2 YENEEA. The V and J ends lost 2 bases and 4 bases, in that order; junction bases with no gene match: 14.

V and J are TRBV6-1 and TRBJ1-2; no definite D call. V was cut by 11 bases and J by 2 bases, with 15 bases left in between. Per the germline V gene, CDR1 is MNHNS and CDR2 is SASEGT. There are 13 residues in the CDR3. The CDR3 DNA reads TGTGCCGGAAGTCAACGAGGGAACTATGGCTACACCTTC. Translated: CAGSQRGNYGYTF.

This clone showed up just a few times. This chain joins TRBV10-2 and TRBJ1-5; D is perhaps TRBD1 (6 bases). The CDR3 is 15 amino acids. Trimming left V 6 bases short and J 2 bases short, with 14 bases between. The V gene's germline CDR1 is WSHSY and CDR2 SAAADI. CDR3: CASSDPSGGNQPQHF. CDR3 DNA sequence: TGCGCCAGCAGCGACCCCTCAGGGGGCAATCAGCCCCAGCATTTT.

This chain links TRBV5-6 with TRBJ1-5, with a possible D match to TRBD1 (5 bases). CDR1 and CDR2 (germline): SGHDT, YYEEEE. V was shortened by 0 bases and J by 4 bases, with 14 bases between the two germline ends. The CDR3 loop spans 16 amino acids. The CDR3 sequence is CASSLEDPGKNQPQHF. For the CDR3, the DNA is TGTGCCAGCAGCTTGGAAGATCCAGGGAAGAATCAGCCCCAGCATTTT.

The chain employs TRBV29-1 and TRBJ2-2; TRBD2 agrees at 13 bases. The germline gives CDR1 SQVTM, CDR2 ANQGSEA. Unmatched junction bases numbered 7, after V lost 7 bases and J lost 5 bases. The CDR3 is made up of 15 amino acids. In DNA, the CDR3 is TGCAGCGCATCCGGGACTAGCGGGAAAACCGGGGAGCTGTTTTTT. Translated: CSASGTSGKTGELFF.

This chain connects TRBV19 to TRBJ2-2; no clear D gene. Trimming left V 6 bases short and J 8 bases short, with 10 bases between. CDR1 LNHDA and CDR2 SQIVND come from the germline V gene (reference sequence). The CDR3 is 12 residues long. The CDR3: CASSHRSGELFF. For the CDR3, the DNA is TGTGCCAGTAGCCATAGATCAGGGGAGCTGTTTTTT.

The V call is TRBV5-1, the J call TRBJ1-2; TRBD1 matches 8 bases. Germline loops: CDR1 SGHRS, CDR2 YFSETQ. The CDR3 length is 14 residues. J was trimmed by 6 bases and V by 3 bases; bases with no gene match: 7. The CDR3 bases are TGCGCCAGCAGCTGGGACAGGATATTAGATGGCTACACCTTC. It is translated as CASSWDRILDGYTF.

A single count supports this clone. This chain joins TRBV19 and TRBJ1-4; the D gene is possibly TRBD1 (6 bases). The germline V gene has CDR1 LNHDA and CDR2 SQIVND (reference sequence). Trimming stripped 5 bases from V and 5 bases from J, with 15 bases between. The CDR3 length is 15 residues. CDR3 residues: CASSPRTDGNEKLFF. CDR3 nucleotide sequence: TGTGCCAGTAGTCCCCGGACAGACGGAAATGAAAAACTGTTTTTT.

The gene calls are TRBV29-1 and TRBJ1-1, with 7 positions matching TRBD1. Germline CDR1 SQVTM, CDR2 ANQGSEA. CDR3 length equals 12 residues. The trim removed 6 bases at V and 4 bases at J, leaving 5 bases unmatched. This chain's CDR3 is CSVPGGGTEAFF. In DNA form, the CDR3 reads TGCAGCGTCCCAGGGGGAGGCACTGAAGCTTTCTTT. The complete variable domain, with remaining parts taken from reference TRBV29-1 and TRBJ1-1, reads SAVISQKPSRDICQRGTSLTIQCQVDSQVTMMFWYRQQPGQSLTLIATANQGSEATYESGFVIDKFPISRPNLTFSTLTVSNMSPEDSSIYLCSVPGGGTEAFFGQGTRLTVV.